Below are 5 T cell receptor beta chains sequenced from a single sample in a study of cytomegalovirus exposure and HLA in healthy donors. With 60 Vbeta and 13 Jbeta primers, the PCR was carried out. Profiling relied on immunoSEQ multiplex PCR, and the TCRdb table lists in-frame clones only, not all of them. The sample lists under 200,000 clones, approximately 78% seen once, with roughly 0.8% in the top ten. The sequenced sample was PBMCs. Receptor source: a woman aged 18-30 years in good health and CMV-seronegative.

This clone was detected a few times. The DNA for the CDR3 is TGTGCCAGCAGGCCGACAGGGGCCAATTCACCCCTCCACTTT. Its translation is CASRPTGANSPLHF. This sequence joins TRBV6-1 and TRBJ1-6; 8 nucleotides align to TRBD1. V trimming: 6 bases; J trimming: 7 bases; junction bases outside the gene matches: 5. This CDR3 comprises 14 residues. Germline loops: CDR1 MNHNS, CDR2 SASEGT.

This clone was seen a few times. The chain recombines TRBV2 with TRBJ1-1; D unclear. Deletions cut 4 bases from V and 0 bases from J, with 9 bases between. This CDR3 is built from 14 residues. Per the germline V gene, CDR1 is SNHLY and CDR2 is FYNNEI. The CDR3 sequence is CASSATYLNTEAFF. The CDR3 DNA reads TGTGCCAGCAGTGCTACCTACTTGAACACTGAAGCTTTCTTT.

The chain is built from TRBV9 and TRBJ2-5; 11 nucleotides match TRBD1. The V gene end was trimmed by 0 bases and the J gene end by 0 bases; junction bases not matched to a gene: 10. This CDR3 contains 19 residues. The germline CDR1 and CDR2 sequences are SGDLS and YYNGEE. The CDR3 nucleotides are TGTGCCAGCAGCGTAGCTGAGGGAGGACAGGGGGCTTACCAAGAGACCCAGTACTTC. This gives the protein CASSVAEGGQGAYQETQYF.

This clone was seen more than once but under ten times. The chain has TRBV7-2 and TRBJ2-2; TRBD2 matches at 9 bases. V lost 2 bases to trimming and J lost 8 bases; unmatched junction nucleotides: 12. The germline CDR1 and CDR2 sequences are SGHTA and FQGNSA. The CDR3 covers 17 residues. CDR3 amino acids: CASSLRFERGETGELFF. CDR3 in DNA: TGTGCCAGCAGCTTACGTTTTGAGCGGGGGGAAACAGGGGAGCTGTTTTTT.

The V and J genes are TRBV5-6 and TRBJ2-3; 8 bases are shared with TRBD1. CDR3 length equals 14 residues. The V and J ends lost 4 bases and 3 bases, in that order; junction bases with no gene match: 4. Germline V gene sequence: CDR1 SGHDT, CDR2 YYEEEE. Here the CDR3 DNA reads TGTGCCAGCAGCGGAACAGGGGGGACAGATACGCAGTATTTT. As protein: CASSGTGGTDTQYF. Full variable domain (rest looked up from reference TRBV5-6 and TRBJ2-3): DAGVTQSPTHLIKTRGQQVTLRCSPKSGHDTVSWYQQALGQGPQFIFQYYEEEERQRGNFPDRFSGHQFPNYSSELNVNALLLGDSALYLCASSGTGGTDTQYFGPGTRLTVL.